This T cell receptor beta chain was found in a study of T cell repertoires in cytomegalovirus infection. Overall study context: Both a matching HLA type and CMV infection were indicated by public TCR beta signatures.

A word on this clonotype: Its cognate antigen is unknown.

The germline V gene has CDR1 MNHNY and CDR2 SVGAGI (reference sequence). This CDR3 is built from 14 residues. V was clipped by 3 bases and J by 2 bases, with 11 bases between them. TCRdb reanalysed the reads using MiXCR and keeps one entry per CDR3 protein. The sample includes about 480,000 distinct CDR3 sequences, more than 30% seen only once; the top ten take 15% to 20%. This clonotype was sampled from a human donor in good health (CMV status not recorded). Some clones in this sample may be carry-over from other donors' samples. The rearrangement uses TRBV6-6 and TRBJ2-7; D is unclear. The source material was cultured PBMCs, sampled from culture after CMV antigen stimulation. The chain's CDR3 is CASSYYRLTYEQYF. CDR3 DNA sequence: TGTGCCAGCAGTTATTACCGCTTAACCTACGAGCAGTACTTC.